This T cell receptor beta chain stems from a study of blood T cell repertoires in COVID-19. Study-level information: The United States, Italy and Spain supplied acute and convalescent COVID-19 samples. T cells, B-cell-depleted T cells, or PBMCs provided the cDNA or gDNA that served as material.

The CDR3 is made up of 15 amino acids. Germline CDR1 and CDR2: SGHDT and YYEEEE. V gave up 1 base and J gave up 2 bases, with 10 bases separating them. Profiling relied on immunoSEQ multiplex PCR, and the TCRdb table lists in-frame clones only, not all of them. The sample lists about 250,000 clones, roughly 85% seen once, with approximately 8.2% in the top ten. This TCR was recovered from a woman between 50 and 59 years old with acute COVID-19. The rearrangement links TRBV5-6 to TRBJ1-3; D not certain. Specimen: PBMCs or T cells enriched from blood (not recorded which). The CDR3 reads CASSLPTQTGNTIYF. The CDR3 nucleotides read TGTGCCAGCAGCTTGCCCACACAGACTGGAAACACCATATATTTT.